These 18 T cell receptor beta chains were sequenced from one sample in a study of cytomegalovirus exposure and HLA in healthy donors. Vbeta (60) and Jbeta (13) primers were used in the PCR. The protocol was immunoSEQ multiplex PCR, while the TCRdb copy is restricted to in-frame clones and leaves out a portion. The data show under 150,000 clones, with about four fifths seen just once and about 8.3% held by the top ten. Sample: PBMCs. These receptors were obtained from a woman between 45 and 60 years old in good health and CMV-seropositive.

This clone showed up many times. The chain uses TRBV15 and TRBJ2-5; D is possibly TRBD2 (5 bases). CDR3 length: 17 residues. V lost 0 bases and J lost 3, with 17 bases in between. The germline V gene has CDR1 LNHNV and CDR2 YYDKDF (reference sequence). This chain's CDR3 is CATSRDLTGSHKETQYF. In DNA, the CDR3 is TGTGCCACCAGCAGAGATCTTACGGGGAGCCACAAAGAGACCCAGTACTTC.

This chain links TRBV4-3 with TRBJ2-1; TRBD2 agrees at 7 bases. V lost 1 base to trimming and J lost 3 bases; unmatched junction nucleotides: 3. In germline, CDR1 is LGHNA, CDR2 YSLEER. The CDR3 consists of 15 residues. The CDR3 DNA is TGCGCCAGCAGCCAAGGGCGGGGGAGCTACAATGAGCAGTTCTTC. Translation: CASSQGRGSYNEQFF.

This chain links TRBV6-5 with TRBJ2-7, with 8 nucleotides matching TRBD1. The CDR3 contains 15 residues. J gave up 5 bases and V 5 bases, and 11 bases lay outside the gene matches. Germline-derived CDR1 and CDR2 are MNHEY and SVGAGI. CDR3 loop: CASSVDRGGADEQYF. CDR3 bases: TGTGCCAGCAGTGTTGACAGGGGTGGTGCGGACGAGCAGTACTTC.

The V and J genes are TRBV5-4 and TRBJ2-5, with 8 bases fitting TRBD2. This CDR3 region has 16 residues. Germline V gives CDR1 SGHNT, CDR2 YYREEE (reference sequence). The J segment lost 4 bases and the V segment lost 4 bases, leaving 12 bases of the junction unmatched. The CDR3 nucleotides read TGTGCCAGCAGCCCGACCGTGGTTAGCGGGACAGAGACCCAGTACTTC. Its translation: CASSPTVVSGTETQYF.

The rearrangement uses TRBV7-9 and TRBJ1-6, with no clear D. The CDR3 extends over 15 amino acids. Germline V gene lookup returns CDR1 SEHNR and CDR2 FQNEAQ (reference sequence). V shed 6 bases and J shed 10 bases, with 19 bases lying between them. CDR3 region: CASSPGAGVGSPLHF. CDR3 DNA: TGTGCCAGCAGTCCCGGCGCGGGAGTGGGATCACCCCTCCACTTT.

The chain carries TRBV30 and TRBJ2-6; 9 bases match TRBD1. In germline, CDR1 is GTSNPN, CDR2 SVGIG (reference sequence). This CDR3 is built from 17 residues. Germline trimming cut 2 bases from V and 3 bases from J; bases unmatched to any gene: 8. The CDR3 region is CAWSPGTGLNGANVLTF. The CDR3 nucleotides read TGTGCCTGGAGTCCCGGGACAGGGTTGAATGGGGCCAACGTCCTGACTTTC. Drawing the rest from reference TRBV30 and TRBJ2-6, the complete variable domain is SQTIHQWPATLVQPVGSPLSLECTVEGTSNPNLYWYRQAAGRGLQLLFYSVGIGQISSEVPQNLSASRPQDRQFILSSKKLLLSDSGFYLCAWSPGTGLNGANVLTFGAGSRLTVL.

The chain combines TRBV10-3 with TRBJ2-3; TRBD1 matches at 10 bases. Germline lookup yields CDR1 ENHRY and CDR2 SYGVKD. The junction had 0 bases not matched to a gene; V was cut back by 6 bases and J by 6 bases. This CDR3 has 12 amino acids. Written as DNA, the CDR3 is TGTGCCATCAGGACAGGGGGCGATACGCAGTATTTT. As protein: CAIRTGGDTQYF.

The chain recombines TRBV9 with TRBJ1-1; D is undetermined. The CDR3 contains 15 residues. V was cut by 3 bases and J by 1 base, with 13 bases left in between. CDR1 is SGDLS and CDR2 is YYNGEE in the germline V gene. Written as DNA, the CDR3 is TGTGCCAGCAGCGGGCGGGGTCAAGCGAACACTGAAGCTTTCTTT. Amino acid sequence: CASSGRGQANTEAFF. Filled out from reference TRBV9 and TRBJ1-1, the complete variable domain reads DSGVTQTPKHLITATGQRVTLRCSPRSGDLSVYWYQQSLDQGLQFLIQYYNGEERAKGNILERFSAQQFPDLHSELNLSSLELGDSALYFCASSGRGQANTEAFFGQGTRLTVV.

The DNA of the CDR3 is TGTGCCAGCAGCTTAGGGCCCCCGCAGTACTTC. Translated: CASSLGPPQYF. The chain carries TRBV7-9 and TRBJ2-7; D remains ambiguous. V lost 1 base, J lost 9 bases, and 7 bases lay in between. The CDR3 sequence is 11 residues long. Per germline, CDR1 SEHNR and CDR2 FQNEAQ (reference sequence).

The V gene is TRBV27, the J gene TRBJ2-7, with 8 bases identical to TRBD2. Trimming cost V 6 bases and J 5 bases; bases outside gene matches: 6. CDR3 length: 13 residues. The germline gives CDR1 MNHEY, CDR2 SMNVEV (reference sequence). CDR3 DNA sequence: TGTGCCAGCAGCCAGGGACTAGTGAACGAGCAGTACTTC. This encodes CASSQGLVNEQYF.

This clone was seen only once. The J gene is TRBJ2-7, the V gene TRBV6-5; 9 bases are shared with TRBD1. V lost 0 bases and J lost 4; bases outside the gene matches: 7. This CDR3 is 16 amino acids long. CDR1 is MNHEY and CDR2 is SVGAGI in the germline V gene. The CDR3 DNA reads TGTGCCAGCAGTTACTCGAGCGGGACAGGGTTTTACGAGCAGTACTTC. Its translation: CASSYSSGTGFYEQYF.

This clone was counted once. CDR3 protein: CASSLSGTEHEKLFF. The DNA of the CDR3 is TGTGCCAGCAGCCTTTCCGGGACAGAGCATGAAAAACTGTTTTTT. V is TRBV7-9 and J is TRBJ1-4; the match to TRBD1 covers 7 bases. CDR3 length equals 15 residues. Germline loops: CDR1 SEHNR, CDR2 FQNEAQ (reference sequence). V lost 5 bases to trimming and J lost 6 bases; unmatched junction nucleotides: 9.

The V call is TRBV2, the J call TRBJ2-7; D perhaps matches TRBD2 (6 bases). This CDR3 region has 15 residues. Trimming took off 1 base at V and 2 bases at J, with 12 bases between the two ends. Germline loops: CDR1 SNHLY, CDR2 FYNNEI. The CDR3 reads CASSEGRDPTYEQYF. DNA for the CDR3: TGTGCCAGCAGTGAAGGGCGGGACCCGACCTACGAGCAGTACTTC.

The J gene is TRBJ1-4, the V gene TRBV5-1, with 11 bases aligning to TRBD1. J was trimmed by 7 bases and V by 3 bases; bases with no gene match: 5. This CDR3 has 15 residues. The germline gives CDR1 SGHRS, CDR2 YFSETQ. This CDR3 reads CASSWAGTGGEKLFF. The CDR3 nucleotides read TGCGCCAGCAGCTGGGCGGGGACAGGGGGTGAAAAACTGTTTTTT.

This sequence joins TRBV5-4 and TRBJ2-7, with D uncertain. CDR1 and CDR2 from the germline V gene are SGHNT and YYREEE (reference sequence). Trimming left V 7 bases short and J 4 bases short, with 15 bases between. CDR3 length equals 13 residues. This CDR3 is CASSFPSAYEQYF. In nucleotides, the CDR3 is TGTGCCAGCTCCTTCCCGTCCGCGTACGAGCAGTACTTC. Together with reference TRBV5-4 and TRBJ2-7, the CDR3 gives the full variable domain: ETGVTQSPTHLIKTRGQQVTLRCSSQSGHNTVSWYQQALGQGPQFIFQYYREEENGRGNFPPRFSGLQFPNYSSELNVNALELDDSALYLCASSFPSAYEQYFGPGTRLTVT.

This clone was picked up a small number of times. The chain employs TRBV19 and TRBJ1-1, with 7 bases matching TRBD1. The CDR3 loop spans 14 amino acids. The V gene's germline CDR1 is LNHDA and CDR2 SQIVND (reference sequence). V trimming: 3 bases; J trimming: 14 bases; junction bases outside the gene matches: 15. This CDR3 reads CASSITPGRDSTFF. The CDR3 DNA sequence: TGTGCCAGTAGTATTACTCCCGGGAGGGACAGTACGTTCTTT.

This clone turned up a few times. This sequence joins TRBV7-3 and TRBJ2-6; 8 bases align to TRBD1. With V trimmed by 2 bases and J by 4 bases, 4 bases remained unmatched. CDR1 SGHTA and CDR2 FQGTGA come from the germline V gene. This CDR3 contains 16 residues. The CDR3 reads CASSLQGARGANVLTF. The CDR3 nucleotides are TGTGCCAGCAGCTTACAGGGGGCGCGGGGGGCCAACGTCCTGACTTTC.

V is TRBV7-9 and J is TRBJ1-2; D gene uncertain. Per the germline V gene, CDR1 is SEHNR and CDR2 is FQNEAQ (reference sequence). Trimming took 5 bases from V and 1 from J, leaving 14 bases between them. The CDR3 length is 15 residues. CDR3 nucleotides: TGTGCCAGCAGCCCACGGGTCGGACTTAACTATGGCTACACCTTC. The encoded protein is CASSPRVGLNYGYTF.